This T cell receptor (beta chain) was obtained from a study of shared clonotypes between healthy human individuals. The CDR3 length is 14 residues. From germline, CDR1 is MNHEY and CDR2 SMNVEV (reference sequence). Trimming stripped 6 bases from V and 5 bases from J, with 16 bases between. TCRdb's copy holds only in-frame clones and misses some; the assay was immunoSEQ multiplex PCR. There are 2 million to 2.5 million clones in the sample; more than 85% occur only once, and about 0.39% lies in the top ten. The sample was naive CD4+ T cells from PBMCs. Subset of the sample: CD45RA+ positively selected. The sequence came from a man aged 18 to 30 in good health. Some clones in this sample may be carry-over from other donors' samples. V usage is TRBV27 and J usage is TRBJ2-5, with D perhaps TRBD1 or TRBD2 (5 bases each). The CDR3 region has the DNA TGTGCCAGCAGCCTAGGGACCGCCGCGGAGACCCAGTACTTC. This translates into CASSLGTAAETQYF.